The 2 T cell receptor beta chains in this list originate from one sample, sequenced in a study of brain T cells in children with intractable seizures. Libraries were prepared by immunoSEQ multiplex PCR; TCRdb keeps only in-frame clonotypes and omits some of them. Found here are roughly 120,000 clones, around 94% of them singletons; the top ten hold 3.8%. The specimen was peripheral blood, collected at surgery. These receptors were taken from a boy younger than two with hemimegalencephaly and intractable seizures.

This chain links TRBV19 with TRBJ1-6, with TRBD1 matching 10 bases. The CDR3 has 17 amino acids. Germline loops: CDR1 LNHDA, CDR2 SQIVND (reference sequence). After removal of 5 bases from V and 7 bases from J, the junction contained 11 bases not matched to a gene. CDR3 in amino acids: CASSPTRDRGWNSPLHF. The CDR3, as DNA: TGTGCCAGTAGTCCGACCCGGGACAGGGGATGGAATTCACCCCTCCACTTT.

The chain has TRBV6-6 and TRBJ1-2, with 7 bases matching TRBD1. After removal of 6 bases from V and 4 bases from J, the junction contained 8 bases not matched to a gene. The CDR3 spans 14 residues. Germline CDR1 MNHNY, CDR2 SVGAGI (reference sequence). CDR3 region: CASSSGQDLYGYTF. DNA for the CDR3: TGTGCCAGCAGCTCCGGACAGGATCTCTATGGCTACACCTTC.